A selection of T cell receptor beta chains follows, all from one sample in a study of radiation and T cells in renal cell carcinoma. Only in-frame clones appear in the TCRdb table, and some are missing; sequencing was by immunoSEQ multiplex PCR. The sample includes about 91,000 clones, 82% of them seen just once. The sequencing here drew on blood, taken from a patient whose treatment included radiotherapy and nephrectomy. These receptors were obtained from a man in his fifties or sixties with renal cell carcinoma. The CDR3 runs from the conserved cysteine through the conserved F or W. The D gene is left open where the match is weak. Where a row states a size, it is once, few, many or the class of an expanded clone; other rows omit it.

v_gene	len	j_gene	d_gene	abundance	CDR3nt	CDR3aa
TRBV10-1	13	TRBJ2-7	TRBD1	once	TGCGCCAGCAGTGAATGGACAGGGGGCGAGCAGTACTTC	CASSEWTGGEQYF
TRBV15	13	TRBJ2-1	.	.	TGTGCCACCAGCTCCCGCAGTCTGAATGAGCAGTTCTTC	CATSSRSLNEQFF
TRBV7-3	13	TRBJ1-2	.	.	TGTGCCAGCAGCCAGGGGACTAACTATGGCTACACCTTC	CASSQGTNYGYTF
TRBV15	13	TRBJ2-7	.	few	TGTGCCACCAGCAGATATCCAGGGTCTGAGCAGTACTTC	CATSRYPGSEQYF
TRBV28	14	TRBJ1-5	.	.	TGTGCCAGCAGTTTGGGGGGTAGCAATCAGCCCCAGCATTTT	CASSLGGSNQPQHF
TRBV11-3	17	TRBJ2-1	.	.	TGTGCCAGCAGCTTGCGAAGGGTTGGAGGGTACTACAATGAGCAGTTCTTC	CASSLRRVGGYYNEQFF
TRBV5-4	15	TRBJ2-1	.	.	TGTGCCAGCAGCTTCGCAGGGCCCTCATACAATGAGCAGTTCTTC	CASSFAGPSYNEQFF
TRBV6-5	15	TRBJ1-1	TRBD1	few	TGTGCCAGCAGTCCCTACGGTGATCAGGGGGCGCGGGCTTTCTTT	CASSPYGDQGARAFF
TRBV19	14	TRBJ2-7	.	.	TGTGCCAGTAGCTTTATAGCGGACTCCTACGAGCAGTACTTC	CASSFIADSYEQYF
TRBV11-2	12	TRBJ2-1	.	.	TGTGCCAGCAGCCGTGGACTGGGTGAGCAGTTCTTC	CASSRGLGEQFF